This is a list of T cell receptor beta chains from one sample in a study of CD8 T cells in Susac syndrome. TCRdb re-called the immunoSEQ multiplex PCR reads through MiXCR, storing one row per CDR3 protein. The repertoire holds around 130,000 distinct CDR3 sequences, around nine tenths seen once, with around 0.22% in the top ten. Material: CD8+ T cells from PBMCs. Receptors originate from a human donor with multiple sclerosis. CDR3s include the opening cysteine and the closing phenylalanine or tryptophan. A D gene is named only where the DNA matches it firmly. Some rows have no size entry. The others give once, few or many, or a class for an expanded clone.

-	-	14	TRBV15	TRBJ1-5	CATNAGGAGQPQHF	TGTGCCACCAACGCGGGGGGGGCTGGTCAGCCCCAGCATTTT
-	TRBD1	15	TRBV25-1	TRBJ2-7	CASSELWVTGVEQYF	TGTGCCAGCAGTGAATTATGGGTGACAGGGGTCGAGCAGTACTTC
-	TRBD1	14	TRBV27	TRBJ1-4	CASTGTGVNEKLFF	TGTGCCAGCACCGGGACAGGGGTTAATGAAAAACTGTTTTTT
-	-	13	TRBV4-2	TRBJ2-7	CASSQVSGLEQYF	TGTGCCAGCAGCCAAGTATCAGGCCTCGAGCAGTACTTC
-	-	12	TRBV29-1	TRBJ2-6	CSVGYGANVLTF	TGCAGCGTTGGATATGGGGCCAACGTCCTGACTTTC
once	TRBD1	13	TRBV19	TRBJ2-2	CASRNRTGGELFF	TGTGCCAGTAGGAACCGGACAGGCGGGGAGCTGTTTTTT
-	-	16	TRBV3-1	TRBJ1-4	CASSNPRGEWGEKLFF	TGTGCCAGCAGCAATCCGAGGGGCGAGTGGGGAGAAAAACTGTTTTTT
-	-	15	TRBV12-5	TRBJ2-2	CASGETTGNTGELFF	TGTGCTAGTGGCGAGACGACGGGGAACACCGGGGAGCTGTTTTTT
-	TRBD1	16	TRBV5-1	TRBJ1-1	CASSLNRGLGNTEAFF	TGCGCCAGCAGCTTAAACAGGGGTTTGGGAAACACTGAAGCTTTCTTT
-	-	14	TRBV12-3/TRBV12-4	TRBJ1-4	CASSPTGAVEKLFF	TGTGCCAGCAGTCCGACGGGGGCTGTGGAAAAACTGTTTTTT
-	-	13	TRBV27	TRBJ1-2	CASSLAPTYGYTF	TGTGCCAGCAGCTTGGCTCCTACCTATGGCTACACCTTC
-	-	14	TRBV6-6	TRBJ1-1	CASSYHNPGTEAFF	TGTGCCAGCAGTTACCATAACCCCGGCACTGAAGCTTTCTTT
-	-	14	TRBV24-1	TRBJ2-2	CATSETGHLGELFF	TGTGCCACCAGTGAAACCGGACACCTCGGGGAGCTGTTTTTT
-	TRBD1	19	TRBV7-9	TRBJ2-5	CASSLKRPGQGFGQETQYF	TGTGCCAGCAGCTTGAAGCGACCGGGACAGGGATTTGGGCAAGAGACCCAGTACTTC
-	-	11	TRBV10-3	TRBJ1-1	CAIIGGDEAFF	TGTGCCATCATAGGGGGGGATGAAGCTTTCTTT
-	-	14	TRBV12-3/TRBV12-4	TRBJ1-1	CASSPFGGGTEAFF	TGTGCCAGCAGCCCTTTTGGCGGCGGAACTGAAGCTTTCTTT
-	-	16	TRBV12-3/TRBV12-4	TRBJ2-3	CASSLEGGPSTDTQYF	TGTGCCAGCAGTTTAGAGGGAGGACCTAGCACAGATACGCAGTATTTT
-	TRBD1	15	TRBV27	TRBJ1-1	CASSFLGQGGTEAFF	TGTGCCAGCAGTTTTCTCGGACAGGGTGGTACTGAAGCTTTCTTT
once	-	14	TRBV3-1	TRBJ1-6	CASRPEENNSPLHF	TGTGCCAGCAGACCCGAGGAAAATAATTCACCCCTCCACTTT
-	TRBD2	14	TRBV29-1	TRBJ2-7	CSVDAGEFSYEQYF	TGCAGCGTTGATGCGGGGGAGTTCTCCTACGAGCAGTACTTC
few	TRBD2	16	TRBV20-1	TRBJ2-7	CSARDVALAGSYEQYF	TGCAGTGCTAGAGATGTGGCTCTAGCGGGAAGCTACGAGCAGTACTTC
once	-	16	TRBV28	TRBJ1-5	CASSFWTAHSNQPQHF	TGTGCCAGCAGCTTTTGGACGGCACATAGCAATCAGCCCCAGCATTTT
-	TRBD1	13	TRBV27	TRBJ2-7	CASSLSGTAEQYF	TGTGCCAGCAGTTTATCGGGGACAGCAGAGCAGTACTTC
-	-	12	TRBV5-4	TRBJ2-1	CASTSGTNEQFF	TGTGCCAGCACAAGCGGAACCAATGAGCAGTTCTTC
-	-	12	TRBV12-3/TRBV12-4	TRBJ1-1	CASLGEGTEAFF	TGTGCCAGCCTCGGGGAGGGGACTGAAGCTTTCTTT
medium-sized	-	12	TRBV5-6	TRBJ2-7	CASSLGGYEQYF	TGTGCCAGCAGTTTAGGCGGGTACGAGCAGTACTTC
-	-	14	TRBV25-1	TRBJ1-3	CASTERGAGNTIYF	TGTGCCAGCACCGAGAGGGGGGCTGGAAACACCATATATTTT
-	TRBD2	12	TRBV29-1	TRBJ2-7	CSAQLAGEDQYF	TGCAGCGCCCAACTAGCGGGAGAAGACCAGTACTTC
-	-	15	TRBV27	TRBJ1-1	CASSLWVGLSTEAFF	TGTGCCAGCAGTTTGTGGGTGGGTCTGAGCACTGAAGCTTTCTTT
once	-	13	TRBV30	TRBJ1-5	CAWSAGYNQPQHF	TGTGCCTGGAGTGCGGGGTACAATCAGCCCCAGCATTTT
-	TRBD2	14	TRBV5-1	TRBJ2-5	CASAASGGPETQYF	TGCGCCAGCGCGGCTAGCGGGGGGCCGGAGACCCAGTACTTC
-	TRBD2	13	TRBV13	TRBJ2-7	CASHSSGSYEQYF	TGTGCCAGCCACTCTAGCGGGAGTTACGAGCAGTACTTC
-	-	11	TRBV18	TRBJ2-1	CATLLHNEQFF	TGTGCCACCCTCCTACACAATGAGCAGTTCTTC
-	-	15	TRBV9	TRBJ1-4	CASSVVDATNEKLFF	TGTGCCAGCAGCGTAGTGGATGCAACTAATGAAAAACTGTTTTTT
-	-	14	TRBV4-3	TRBJ2-7	CASSQGAGSYEQYF	TGCGCCAGCAGCCAGGGGGCAGGGTCCTACGAGCAGTACTTC
-	-	13	TRBV27	TRBJ2-2	CASSFEGTGELFF	TGTGCCAGCAGTTTCGAGGGCACCGGGGAGCTGTTTTTT
-	-	13	TRBV6-5	TRBJ2-7	CASKAPVKDEQYF	TGTGCCAGCAAGGCGCCGGTGAAAGACGAGCAGTACTTC
few	-	14	TRBV5-4	TRBJ2-1	CASSFGDSYNEQFF	TGTGCCAGCAGCTTTGGCGACTCCTACAATGAGCAGTTCTTC
-	TRBD2	19	TRBV3-1	TRBJ2-1	CASSQDPSGRDSSYNEQFF	TGTGCCAGCAGCCAAGATCCTAGCGGGAGGGATAGCTCCTACAATGAGCAGTTCTTC
-	-	15	TRBV10-3	TRBJ2-7	CAISELMDSSYEQYF	TGTGCCATCAGTGAATTAATGGACAGCTCCTACGAGCAGTACTTC
once	TRBD1	13	TRBV25-1	TRBJ1-1	CASSAWEGAGAFF	TGTGCCAGCAGTGCCTGGGAGGGGGCAGGAGCTTTCTTT
-	TRBD1	15	TRBV20-1	TRBJ1-1	CSATYIGTVNTEAFF	TGCAGTGCTACTTACATCGGGACAGTTAACACTGAAGCTTTCTTT
few	-	12	TRBV29-1	TRBJ1-1	CSVEESNTEAFF	TGCAGCGTTGAGGAATCAAACACTGAAGCTTTCTTT
-	-	16	TRBV7-9	TRBJ2-1	CASSYGPGGIYNEQFF	TGTGCCAGCAGCTACGGGCCGGGTGGAATCTACAATGAGCAGTTCTTC
-	-	14	TRBV27	TRBJ2-5	CASSLVWGQETQYF	TGTGCCAGCAGTTTAGTCTGGGGCCAAGAGACCCAGTACTTC
-	TRBD1	13	TRBV29-1	TRBJ1-2	CSGEGGPDYGYTF	TGCAGCGGGGAAGGGGGCCCCGACTATGGCTACACCTTC
-	TRBD2	15	TRBV30	TRBJ2-3	CAWTRLAGDTDTQYF	TGTGCCTGGACTCGACTAGCGGGAGACACAGATACGCAGTATTTT